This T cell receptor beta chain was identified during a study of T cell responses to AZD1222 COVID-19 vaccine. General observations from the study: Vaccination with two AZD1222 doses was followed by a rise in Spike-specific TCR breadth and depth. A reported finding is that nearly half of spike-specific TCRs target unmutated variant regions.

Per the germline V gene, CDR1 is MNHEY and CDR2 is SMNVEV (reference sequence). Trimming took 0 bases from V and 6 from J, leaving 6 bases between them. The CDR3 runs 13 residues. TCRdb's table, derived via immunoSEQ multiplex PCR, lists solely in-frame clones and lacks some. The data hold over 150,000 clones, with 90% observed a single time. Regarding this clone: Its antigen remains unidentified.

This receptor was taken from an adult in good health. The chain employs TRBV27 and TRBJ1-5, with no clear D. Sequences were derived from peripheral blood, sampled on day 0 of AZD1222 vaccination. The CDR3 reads CASSLSFAQPQHF. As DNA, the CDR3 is TGTGCCAGCAGTTTATCCTTTGCTCAGCCCCAGCATTTT.